A single sample is the source of the 26 T cell receptor beta chains below, sequenced in a study of CD8 T cells in Susac syndrome. Random hexamers were used to reverse transcribe about 0.5 to 1 ug of RNA. TCRdb re-derived calls from the immunoSEQ multiplex PCR reads in MiXCR, one entry per CDR3 protein. The table has roughly 140,000 distinct CDR3 sequences, about 94% seen once. Sequenced sample: CD4+ T cells from PBMCs. The receptors were sampled from a human donor with Susac syndrome.

This chain connects TRBV29-1 to TRBJ2-1, with TRBD2 matching over 7 bases. Trimming took 8 bases from V and 9 from J; bases not matched to a gene: 10. The germline V gene encodes CDR1 SQVTM and CDR2 ANQGSEA. The CDR3 consists of 12 residues. In nucleotides, the CDR3 is TGCAGCTTTCGTTACCCGGGGGGTGAGCAGTTCTTC. This sequence encodes CSFRYPGGEQFF.

The chain combines TRBV10-1 with TRBJ1-5, with D hard to call. V was pared by 6 bases and J by 6 bases, with 3 bases between. CDR3 size: 10 residues. CDR1 WNHNN and CDR2 SYGVQD come from the germline V gene (reference sequence). The DNA for the CDR3 is TGCGCCAGCAGCTGTCAGCCCCAGCATTTT. It translates to CASSCQPQHF.

V usage is TRBV28 and J usage is TRBJ2-4; 10 bases agree with TRBD1. The CDR3 runs 15 residues. Germline CDR1 MDHEN, CDR2 SYDVKM. With V trimmed by 3 bases and J by 4 bases, 3 bases remained unmatched. The CDR3 DNA is TGTGCCAGCAGTTTTTCGGGACAGGGGAAAAACATTCAGTACTTC. Translating gives CASSFSGQGKNIQYF.

The sample holds one count of this clonotype. The CDR3 loop is CASSFRDRGREQYF. Here the CDR3 DNA reads TGTGCCAGCAGTTTCCGGGACAGGGGGCGCGAGCAGTACTTC. J is TRBJ2-7 and V is TRBV27; 12 bases align to TRBD1. With V trimmed by 3 bases and J by 6 bases, 3 bases remained unmatched. CDR3 length equals 14 residues. Germline CDR1 and CDR2: MNHEY and SMNVEV (reference sequence).

This chain uses TRBV12-3 or TRBV12-4 with TRBJ2-7; 12 positions match TRBD1. The CDR3 spans 14 residues. The V segment lost 6 bases and the J segment 6 bases; nucleotides outside the gene matches: 6. CDR3: CASRAGTGGSEQYF. The CDR3 bases are TGTGCCAGCAGAGCGGGGACAGGGGGCTCCGAGCAGTACTTC.

V is TRBV29-1 and J is TRBJ2-7; 7 positions agree with TRBD1. This CDR3 contains 13 residues. The germline V gene encodes CDR1 SQVTM and CDR2 ANQGSEA. Germline trimming cut 7 bases from V and 0 bases from J; bases unmatched to any gene: 6. The DNA of the CDR3 is TGCAGCGCTCTGGGACAGAGCTCCTACGAGCAGTACTTC. As protein: CSALGQSSYEQYF.

The rearrangement joins TRBV28 to TRBJ2-3; TRBD1 agrees at 8 bases. Germline trimming cut 8 bases from V and 4 bases from J; bases unmatched to any gene: 8. Germline assignment: CDR1 MDHEN and CDR2 SYDVKM. This CDR3 has 14 residues. The CDR3: CASGRRGRSDTQYF. The CDR3 bases are TGTGCCAGCGGTCGCAGGGGGCGGTCAGATACGCAGTATTTT.

In this sample, this clonotype turned up a few times. The chain links TRBV5-1 to TRBJ1-2, with a weak D call TRBD1 (5 bases). Deletions cut 0 bases from V and 2 bases from J, with 5 bases between. Germline CDR1 is SGHRS and CDR2 is YFSETQ. The CDR3 length is 13 residues. Here the CDR3 reads CASSLGTNYGYTF. The CDR3 DNA reads TGCGCCAGCAGCTTGGGGACAAACTATGGCTACACCTTC.

This sequence joins TRBV7-6 and TRBJ2-1; D not resolved. The CDR3 runs to 11 residues. From germline, CDR1 is SGHVS and CDR2 FNYEAQ. The V end lost 1 base, the J end lost 9 bases, and 4 bases lay between the germline ends. The DNA of the CDR3 is TGTGCCAGCAGCTTAGAGGCTGAGCAGTTCTTC. Translation gives CASSLEAEQFF.

The V gene is TRBV28, the J gene TRBJ1-5; unclear D gene. From germline, CDR1 is MDHEN and CDR2 SYDVKM. Trimming left V 6 bases short and J 4 bases short, with 22 bases between. The CDR3 covers 17 residues. The CDR3 is CASSYSGSRGSNQPQHF. The CDR3 nucleotides read TGTGCCAGCAGCTACTCCGGATCCAGAGGGTCGAATCAGCCCCAGCATTTT.

J is TRBJ2-5 and V is TRBV25-1; 7 nucleotides agree with TRBD2. The germline CDR1 and CDR2 sequences are MGHDK and SYGVNS. This CDR3 region has 16 residues. Losses at the gene ends were 5 bases for V and 5 bases for J; bases not matched to a gene: 14. CDR3 sequence (DNA): TGTGCCAGCAGTTCCCGACTAGCAGTATTCTTGGAGACCCAGTACTTC. Amino acid sequence: CASSSRLAVFLETQYF.

The rearrangement uses TRBV20-1 and TRBJ1-5; D is undetermined. The CDR3 sequence is 13 residues long. With 1 base removed from V and 4 bases from J, the gap between germline ends came to 8 bases. Germline-derived CDR1 and CDR2 are DFQATT and SNEGSKA (reference sequence). The CDR3 DNA follows: TGCAGTGCTAGAGTTCGGGGTAATCAGCCCCAGCATTTT. Translated, it gives CSARVRGNQPQHF.

The V and J genes are TRBV23-1 and TRBJ2-2; D not resolved. TRBV23-1 is labeled an ORF, and its function is uncertain. The CDR3 is 15 residues long. Trimming cost V 0 bases and J 2 bases, with 7 bases left between them. The DNA of the CDR3 is TGCGCCAGCAGTCAATCGGGAAGAAACACCGGGGAGCTGTTTTTT. Its translation: CASSQSGRNTGELFF.

The CDR3 loop is CASSKVTSGDTQYF. The CDR3 DNA follows: TGTGCCAGCAGCAAGGTGACCAGTGGAGATACGCAGTATTTT. J is TRBJ2-3 and V is TRBV11-2; no definite D call. The CDR3 length is 14 residues. Trimming left V 5 bases short and J 5 bases short, with 14 bases between. The germline V gene encodes CDR1 SGHAT and CDR2 FQNNGV.

The chain employs TRBV5-4 and TRBJ1-2; D is uncertain. Germline V gene lookup returns CDR1 SGHNT and CDR2 YYREEE (reference sequence). The CDR3 totals 15 residues. With 4 bases removed from V and 3 bases from J, the gap between germline ends came to 16 bases. CDR3 coding DNA: TGTGCCAGCAGCCCTGGAGGGCAGCGGGACTATGGCTACACCTTC. It codes for CASSPGGQRDYGYTF.

This clonotype was seen a few times. V and J are TRBV6-6 and TRBJ2-2; D gene uncertain. Trimming stripped 4 bases from V and 3 bases from J, with 6 bases between. The CDR3 covers 13 residues. Germline V gene data show CDR1 as MNHNY and CDR2 as SVGAGI (reference sequence). The DNA for the CDR3 is TGTGCCAGCAGTTTTATCGACACCGGGGAGCTGTTTTTT. It is translated as CASSFIDTGELFF.

The V and J genes are TRBV4-1 and TRBJ2-6; D is ambiguous. The CDR3 covers 18 residues. V shed 3 bases and J shed 7 bases, with 22 bases lying between them. The germline CDR1 and CDR2 sequences are MGHRA and YSYEKL. The CDR3 loop reads CASSHNTDSPLVANVLTF. As DNA, the CDR3 is TGCGCCAGCAGCCATAACACCGATTCCCCTCTGGTCGCCAACGTCCTGACTTTC.

V and J are TRBV24-1 and TRBJ2-1; D gene unclear. Per germline, CDR1 KGHDR and CDR2 SFDVKD. The V end lost 3 bases, the J end lost 7 bases, and 15 bases lay between the germline ends. The CDR3 is made up of 15 amino acids. DNA for the CDR3: TGTGCCACCAGTGATCCGATTACGCCTCGGAATGAGCAGTTCTTC. This sequence encodes CATSDPITPRNEQFF.

The V gene is TRBV7-9, the J gene TRBJ1-1; the D is unclear. The germline V gene has CDR1 SEHNR and CDR2 FQNEAQ (reference sequence). V lost 6 bases and J 0 bases, leaving 5 bases between the germline ends. This CDR3 is 12 amino acids long. The CDR3 bases are TGTGCCAGCAGACGGGTGAACACTGAAGCTTTCTTT. This codes for CASRRVNTEAFF.

J is TRBJ2-4 and V is TRBV9, with D perhaps matching TRBD2 (6 bases). This CDR3 contains 16 residues. Germline V gene lookup returns CDR1 SGDLS and CDR2 YYNGEE. Trimming shortened V by 0 bases and J by 1 base, and 11 bases separated the two germline ends. CDR3 sequence (DNA): TGTGCCAGCAGCGTAGGGGGGGATGGGGCCAAAAACATTCAGTACTTC. The encoded protein is CASSVGGDGAKNIQYF.

The genes are TRBV27 and TRBJ1-4; D gene uncertain. CDR3 length: 15 amino acids. Germline V lookup: CDR1 MNHEY, CDR2 SMNVEV (reference sequence). V lost 3 bases, J lost 0 bases, and 8 bases lay in between. The CDR3 loop is CASSFHGATNEKLFF. DNA of the CDR3: TGTGCCAGCAGTTTCCATGGTGCAACTAATGAAAAACTGTTTTTT.

This rearrangement joins TRBV18 to TRBJ2-7, with 7 bases lining up with TRBD2. The V gene end was trimmed by 0 bases and the J gene end by 2 bases; junction bases not matched to a gene: 7. Germline V gene data show CDR1 as KGHSH and CDR2 as LQKENI. This CDR3 contains 16 residues. CDR3 region: CASSPPGLTITYEQYF. As DNA, the CDR3 is TGTGCCAGCTCACCACCGGGACTAACCATAACCTACGAGCAGTACTTC.

The V call is TRBV20-1, the J call TRBJ2-7; D remains unclear. Germline CDR1 and CDR2: DFQATT and SNEGSKA (reference sequence). This CDR3 spans 12 amino acids. V lost 2 bases to trimming and J lost 3 bases, with 8 bases between them. CDR3 residues: CSARQENYEQYF. For the CDR3, the DNA is TGCAGTGCTAGACAGGAAAACTACGAGCAGTACTTC.

In its sample, this clonotype was seen once. The CDR3 here is CASSAEFVSYGYTF. DNA of the CDR3: TGTGCCAGCAGCGCCGAGTTTGTTAGTTATGGCTACACCTTC. The rearrangement joins TRBV9 to TRBJ1-2; D remains ambiguous. V gave up 3 bases and J gave up 5 bases, with 14 bases separating them. CDR3 size: 14 residues. CDR1 is SGDLS, CDR2 YYNGEE, per germline.

The chain joins TRBV29-1 to TRBJ2-1; no reliable D call. Trimming stripped 5 bases from V and 4 bases from J, with 12 bases between. In germline, CDR1 is SQVTM, CDR2 ANQGSEA. The CDR3 spans 13 residues. The CDR3, as DNA: TGCAGCGTTCGGACCGCGACTTACAATGAGCAGTTCTTC. As protein: CSVRTATYNEQFF.

DNA of the CDR3: TGCAGTGCTAGCCGGCGGGGGGGCTTTCCGTTCTCCACAGATACGCAGTATTTT. It specifies CSASRRGGFPFSTDTQYF. The rearrangement uses TRBV20-1 and TRBJ2-3; TRBD2 aligns across 9 bases. The CDR3 spans 18 residues. Germline trimming cut 3 bases from V and 2 bases from J; bases unmatched to any gene: 15. Germline V gives CDR1 DFQATT, CDR2 SNEGSKA (reference sequence).